The rows below give T cell receptor beta chains drawn from one sample of a study of blood T cell repertoires in COVID-19. Clones were sequenced by immunoSEQ multiplex PCR, and TCRdb holds only the in-frame ones, with some missing. The sample shows a few hundred thousand clones, around 90% of them seen only once. Sequencing was done on a sample of peripheral blood. These TCRs come from a woman aged 60 to 75 with COVID-19, enrolled during active disease. The CDR3 runs from the conserved cysteine through the conserved F or W. The D gene is left open where the match is weak. For some rows the clone size is stated as once, few or many, or as a class when expanded; others skip it.

D: TRBD1
size: .
V: TRBV6-6
J: TRBJ1-2
CDR3: CAIDWGQGGNYGYTF
DNA: TGTGCCATTGACTGGGGACAGGGAGGTAACTATGGCTACACCTTC

D: TRBD1
size: few
V: TRBV10-3
J: TRBJ1-2
CDR3: CAIPVRDSYGYTF
DNA: TGTGCCATCCCAGTCCGGGACAGCTATGGCTACACCTTC

D: TRBD2
size: .
V: TRBV4-3
J: TRBJ2-3
CDR3: CASSQVRGGPTDTQYF
DNA: TGCGCCAGCAGCCAAGTCCGCGGGGGGCCCACAGATACGCAGTATTTT

D: .
size: .
V: TRBV10-3
J: TRBJ2-7
CDR3: CAISELREGQYF
DNA: TGTGCCATCAGTGAGTTACGGGAAGGGCAGTACTTC

D: TRBD2
size: .
V: TRBV7-9
J: TRBJ2-3
CDR3: CASSPQTSGETDTQYF
DNA: TGTGCCAGCAGCCCGCAGACTAGCGGGGAGACAGATACGCAGTATTTT

D: .
size: .
V: TRBV10-3
J: TRBJ1-1
CDR3: CAINGGDTEAFF
DNA: TGTGCCATTAACGGGGGGGACACTGAAGCTTTCTTT

D: .
size: .
V: TRBV5-1
J: TRBJ2-2
CDR3: CASSGGTLRAGELFF
DNA: TGCGCCAGCAGTGGCGGAACCCTCCGGGCCGGGGAGCTGTTTTTT

D: TRBD2
size: .
V: TRBV2
J: TRBJ2-5
CDR3: CASSEDLAGPHQETQYF
DNA: TGTGCCAGCAGTGAGGACCTAGCGGGGCCACACCAAGAGACCCAGTACTTC

D: TRBD1
size: few
V: TRBV7-9
J: TRBJ2-7
CDR3: CASSDGQGYEQYF
DNA: TGTGCCAGCAGCGACGGACAGGGCTACGAGCAGTACTTC

D: TRBD1
size: .
V: TRBV15
J: TRBJ2-3
CDR3: CATSRDQGADTQYF
DNA: TGTGCCACCAGCAGAGATCAGGGGGCAGATACGCAGTATTTT

D: TRBD2
size: .
V: TRBV10-3
J: TRBJ2-3
CDR3: CAISERTAGDTQYF
DNA: TGTGCCATCAGTGAAAGGACGGCGGGGGACACGCAGTATTTT

D: TRBD1
size: .
V: TRBV5-1
J: TRBJ1-6
CDR3: CASSSGRQGESPLHF
DNA: TGCGCCAGCAGCTCGGGACGACAGGGTGAATCACCCCTCCACTTT

D: TRBD1
size: .
V: TRBV6-5
J: TRBJ1-2
CDR3: CASSYGTDIVGGSYTF
DNA: TGTGCCAGCAGTTACGGGACAGATATTGTAGGTGGTAGCTACACCTTC

D: TRBD1
size: once
V: TRBV5-6
J: TRBJ2-3
CDR3: CASSLRTGGTDTQYF
DNA: TGTGCCAGCAGCTTACGGACAGGGGGCACAGATACGCAGTATTTT

D: TRBD2
size: .
V: TRBV30
J: TRBJ2-5
CDR3: CAWSVLAGGQETQYF
DNA: TGTGCCTGGAGTGTACTGGCGGGGGGGCAAGAGACCCAGTACTTC

D: .
size: once
V: TRBV6-1
J: TRBJ2-7
CDR3: CASSEFRYEQYF
DNA: TGTGCCAGCAGTGAGTTCCGCTACGAGCAGTACTTC

D: TRBD1
size: .
V: TRBV19
J: TRBJ1-2
CDR3: CASSTDRGRGYTF
DNA: TGTGCCAGTAGCACAGACAGGGGTCGGGGCTACACCTTC

D: .
size: .
V: TRBV5-1
J: TRBJ1-2
CDR3: CASSEGTSNYGYTF
DNA: TGCGCCAGCAGCGAGGGGACTTCTAACTATGGCTACACCTTC

D: .
size: once
V: TRBV18
J: TRBJ2-7
CDR3: CASSPPDRRYEQYF
DNA: TGTGCCAGCTCACCACCCGACAGAAGATACGAGCAGTACTTC

D: .
size: few
V: TRBV24-1
J: TRBJ1-5
CDR3: CATSVGSRYSNQPQHF
DNA: TGTGCCACCAGTGTAGGCTCCAGGTATAGCAATCAGCCCCAGCATTTT

D: TRBD1
size: .
V: TRBV28
J: TRBJ1-2
CDR3: CASSLPGTGDRYGYTF
DNA: TGTGCCAGCAGTTTGCCCGGGACAGGGGATAGGTATGGCTACACCTTC

D: TRBD1
size: .
V: TRBV6-5
J: TRBJ1-2
CDR3: CASRETGWAGYTF
DNA: TGTGCCAGCAGGGAGACAGGGTGGGCTGGCTACACCTTC

D: .
size: .
V: TRBV19
J: TRBJ2-2
CDR3: CASSKARPRRLRELFF
DNA: TGTGCCAGTAGTAAGGCGAGGCCACGGCGTTTAAGGGAGCTGTTTTTT

D: TRBD1
size: .
V: TRBV10-3
J: TRBJ2-1
CDR3: CAIRRQGSTYNEQFF
DNA: TGTGCCATCAGAAGACAGGGGAGCACCTACAATGAGCAGTTCTTC

D: TRBD2
size: once
V: TRBV3-1/TRBV3-2
J: TRBJ2-2
CDR3: CASSPAGGGGRAGELFF
DNA: TGTGCCAGCAGCCCTGCGGGGGGCGGAGGGCGCGCCGGGGAGCTGTTTTTT

D: .
size: few
V: TRBV9
J: TRBJ2-1
CDR3: CASSRAGVSYNEQFF
DNA: TGTGCCAGCAGCAGAGCGGGCGTCTCCTACAATGAGCAGTTCTTC

D: .
size: .
V: TRBV12-5
J: TRBJ1-6
CDR3: CASGFRRIGNNSPLHF
DNA: TGTGCTAGTGGTTTTAGGAGGATCGGGAATAATTCACCCCTCCACTTT

D: .
size: .
V: TRBV7-2
J: TRBJ2-2
CDR3: CASTLLAASNTGELFF
DNA: TGTGCCAGCACCTTACTAGCTGCCTCAAACACCGGGGAGCTGTTTTTT

D: TRBD1
size: .
V: TRBV5-1
J: TRBJ2-7
CDR3: CASSSGQWLGEQYF
DNA: TGCGCCAGCAGCTCGGGACAGTGGTTAGGCGAGCAGTACTTC

D: TRBD2
size: .
V: TRBV15
J: TRBJ2-3
CDR3: CATSRGASGNADTQYF
DNA: TGTGCCACCAGCAGAGGGGCTAGCGGGAACGCAGATACGCAGTATTTT

D: TRBD2
size: .
V: TRBV5-1
J: TRBJ2-1
CDR3: CASSWGTSSNEQFF
DNA: TGCGCCAGCAGCTGGGGGACTAGCTCCAATGAGCAGTTCTTC

D: .
size: .
V: TRBV5-4
J: TRBJ2-3
CDR3: CASSQGGLADTQYF
DNA: TGTGCCAGCAGCCAGGGGGGCCTAGCAGATACGCAGTATTTT

D: .
size: .
V: TRBV6-5
J: TRBJ2-3
CDR3: CASRIASTDTQYF
DNA: TGTGCCAGCAGGATAGCTAGCACAGATACGCAGTATTTT

D: .
size: .
V: TRBV19
J: TRBJ1-1
CDR3: CASSANRLMNTEAFF
DNA: TGTGCCAGTAGTGCTAACAGGTTGATGAACACTGAAGCTTTCTTT

D: .
size: once
V: TRBV19
J: TRBJ1-5
CDR3: CASSLLNQPQHF
DNA: TGTGCCAGTAGTCTCCTCAATCAGCCCCAGCATTTT

D: .
size: .
V: TRBV7-2
J: TRBJ2-7
CDR3: CASSFTPNRASYEQYF
DNA: TGTGCCAGCAGCTTTACCCCCAACAGGGCCTCCTACGAGCAGTACTTC

D: .
size: .
V: TRBV6-2/TRBV6-3
J: TRBJ1-5
CDR3: CASSYGNRATQPQHF
DNA: TGTGCCAGCAGTTACGGGAACAGGGCGACGCAGCCCCAGCATTTT

D: .
size: .
V: TRBV7-9
J: TRBJ1-1
CDR3: CASSIQGNTEAFF
DNA: TGTGCCAGCAGCATTCAGGGGAACACTGAAGCTTTCTTT

D: .
size: .
V: TRBV4-3
J: TRBJ2-7
CDR3: CASSQRANNEQYF
DNA: TGCGCCAGCAGCCAACGTGCCAACAACGAGCAGTACTTC

D: .
size: .
V: TRBV7-2
J: TRBJ2-2
CDR3: CASSPRLRTGELFF
DNA: TGTGCCAGCAGCCCCAGACTACGCACCGGGGAGCTGTTTTTT

D: TRBD1
size: .
V: TRBV19
J: TRBJ1-2
CDR3: CASSIGTGLLGYTF
DNA: TGTGCCAGTAGTATCGGGACAGGGTTGCTTGGCTACACCTTC

D: .
size: .
V: TRBV19
J: TRBJ1-1
CDR3: CASSIGGAHLNTEAFF
DNA: TGTGCCAGTAGTATTGGCGGGGCCCATCTGAACACTGAAGCTTTCTTT

D: .
size: .
V: TRBV4-3
J: TRBJ1-2
CDR3: CASSQDSTGWGYTF
DNA: TGCGCCAGCAGCCAAGATAGCACGGGATGGGGCTACACCTTC

D: .
size: few
V: TRBV6-2/TRBV6-3
J: TRBJ1-2
CDR3: CASSYSTGYRMNYGYTF
DNA: TGTGCCAGCAGTTACTCGACAGGATATCGGATGAACTATGGCTACACCTTC

D: TRBD2
size: once
V: TRBV5-8
J: TRBJ2-7
CDR3: CASRGRGNEQYF
DNA: TGTGCCAGCAGAGGGAGGGGCAACGAGCAGTACTTC

D: .
size: .
V: TRBV4-2
J: TRBJ2-1
CDR3: CASSQELVSYNEQFF
DNA: TGTGCCAGCAGCCAAGAGCTAGTCTCCTACAATGAGCAGTTCTTC

D: .
size: .
V: TRBV6-5
J: TRBJ1-1
CDR3: CASSLIGVLNEAFF
DNA: TGTGCCAGCAGTCTCATCGGGGTTCTGAATGAAGCTTTCTTT

D: .
size: .
V: TRBV2
J: TRBJ1-1
CDR3: CASSEGTLNTEAFF
DNA: TGTGCCAGCAGTGAAGGGACACTGAACACTGAAGCTTTCTTT

D: TRBD1
size: .
V: TRBV18
J: TRBJ1-1
CDR3: CASSPGQGGSTEAFF
DNA: TGTGCCAGCTCACCTGGACAGGGCGGGAGCACTGAAGCTTTCTTT

D: .
size: .
V: TRBV3-1/TRBV3-2
J: TRBJ2-7
CDR3: CASSQDWHEQYF
DNA: TGTGCCAGCAGCCAAGATTGGCACGAGCAGTACTTC

D: .
size: .
V: TRBV5-1
J: TRBJ2-2
CDR3: CASSLDRSRTGELFF
DNA: TGCGCCAGCAGCTTAGACAGGAGCCGAACCGGGGAGCTGTTTTTT

D: .
size: .
V: TRBV11-2
J: TRBJ2-1
CDR3: CASSLAPGISYNEQFF
DNA: TGTGCCAGCAGCTTAGCTCCGGGGATCTCCTACAATGAGCAGTTCTTC

D: .
size: .
V: TRBV27
J: TRBJ1-5
CDR3: CASSLSYGGGQPQHF
DNA: TGTGCCAGCAGTTTATCTTACGGGGGTGGGCAGCCCCAGCATTTT

D: .
size: .
V: TRBV6-5
J: TRBJ1-2
CDR3: CASSPRTDGYTF
DNA: TGTGCCAGCAGTCCTCGGACAGATGGCTACACCTTC

D: TRBD2
size: .
V: TRBV9
J: TRBJ2-1
CDR3: CASSGLAEYNEQFF
DNA: TGTGCCAGCAGCGGACTAGCGGAATACAATGAGCAGTTCTTC

D: TRBD2
size: .
V: TRBV6-2/TRBV6-3
J: TRBJ2-7
CDR3: CASSYSLTSGSRTYEQYF
DNA: TGTGCCAGCAGTTACTCTTTGACTAGCGGATCTCGAACCTACGAGCAGTACTTC